These 6 T cell receptor beta chains came from one sample sequenced in a study of STAT5B mutations in CD4+ large granular lymphocyte leukemia. Libraries were prepared by immunoSEQ multiplex PCR; TCRdb keeps only in-frame clonotypes and omits some of them. The sample includes 20,000 to 25,000 clones, 60% to 80% of them seen just once. Sequenced sample: CD4+ T cells from blood buffy coats. Receptors originate from a human donor in good health.

V gene TRBV2 combines with J gene TRBJ1-5; D possibly corresponds to TRBD1 (5 bases). V was pared by 6 bases and J by 5 bases, with 17 bases between. Germline lookup yields CDR1 SNHLY and CDR2 FYNNEI. This CDR3 is 15 amino acids long. CDR3 protein: CASSPLEGKYQPQHF. In nucleotides, the CDR3 is TGTGCCAGCAGCCCATTGGAGGGGAAGTATCAGCCCCAGCATTTT.

This CDR3 is CASSLQGGRWETQYF. The CDR3 region has the DNA TGTGCCAGCAGCCTTCAAGGGGGCAGGTGGGAGACCCAGTACTTC. The rearrangement uses TRBV7-6 and TRBJ2-5; 7 positions match TRBD1. V shed 5 bases, J shed 5 bases, and the junction held 11 bases outside the gene matches. The CDR3 is made up of 15 amino acids. CDR1 and CDR2 from the germline V gene are SGHVS and FNYEAQ.

The chain combines TRBV6-5 with TRBJ1-2; 7 bases line up with TRBD1. The CDR3 is 14 amino acids. The germline V gene has CDR1 MNHEY and CDR2 SVGAGI. Losses at the gene ends were 8 bases for V and 5 bases for J; bases not matched to a gene: 11. The chain's CDR3 is CASGPQGDRYGYTF. DNA of the CDR3: TGTGCCAGCGGCCCGCAGGGGGATCGGTATGGCTACACCTTC.

The chain employs TRBV7-9 and TRBJ1-2; a weak D match, TRBD1 (6 bases). Trimming removed 5 bases at V and 6 bases at J, with 13 bases between. CDR3 length: 13 amino acids. Germline V lookup: CDR1 SEHNR, CDR2 FQNEAQ (reference sequence). CDR3 coding DNA: TGTGCCAGCAGCCTGGACAGTCTAGATGGCTACACCTTC. This gives the protein CASSLDSLDGYTF.

The rearrangement joins TRBV5-8 to TRBJ2-5, with 8 bases identical to TRBD1. The length of the CDR3 is 15 residues. V trimming: 0 bases; J trimming: 5 bases; junction bases outside the gene matches: 6. CDR1 is SGHTS and CDR2 is YDEGEE in the germline V gene. The CDR3 is CASSLGQGARETQYF. CDR3 nucleotides: TGTGCCAGCAGCTTGGGGCAGGGGGCGCGGGAGACCCAGTACTTC.

This clone is a singleton in its sample. The chain uses TRBV29-1 and TRBJ2-5; a possible D gene is TRBD1 (7 bases). V was pared by 4 bases and J by 2 bases, with 14 bases between. The CDR3 has 14 residues. CDR1 is SQVTM, CDR2 ANQGSEA, per germline. CDR3 protein: CSVAAGGSQETQYF. CDR3 coding DNA: TGCAGCGTTGCGGCAGGGGGGAGTCAAGAGACCCAGTACTTC.